This TCR beta chain stems from a study of CD4 T cells in relation to SARS-CoV-2 and coronaviruses. TCRdb's copy holds only in-frame clones and misses some; the assay was immunoSEQ multiplex PCR. The table shows under 25,000 clones, with around four fifths occurring only once. Remarks on this clone: Its antigen remains unidentified.

Germline-derived CDR1 and CDR2 are SGHAT and FQNNGV. The CDR3 length is 16 residues. V lost 5 bases and J lost 3; bases outside the gene matches: 13. Unexposed donor CD4+ T cells date from 2011-2018, before the COVID-19 pandemic. After nine to ten days of culture, CD4+ T cells were isolated. This rearrangement joins TRBV11-2 to TRBJ2-7, with TRBD1 matching over 7 bases. This receptor was taken from a human donor in good health. The sequencing input was CD4+ T cells from PBMCs, cultured in vitro. CDR3 sequence: CASSPTNRQGRYEQYF. Written as DNA, the CDR3 is TGTGCCAGCAGCCCGACAAATCGACAGGGTCGCTACGAGCAGTACTTC.